The following is a TCR beta chain sequence with its context. Antigen unknown. Every isolated RNA sample was fully reverse transcribed, so sequencing captured expressed TCRB transcripts. Profiling relied on immunoSEQ multiplex PCR, and the TCRdb table lists in-frame clones only, not all of them. Of 300,000 or so clones detected, around 8.5% appear once; the ten largest clones hold less than 1.2%. The CDR3 runs to 14 residues. Losses at the gene ends were 5 bases for V and 2 bases for J; bases not matched to a gene: 3. Germline V CDR1 and CDR2: MNHNY, SVGAGI (reference sequence). The data are from a study of beta chain features in type 1 diabetes. About the study: Similarity in age, gender and cell yields was seen between patients and healthy donors. Broader study findings: There was a moderate but significant shortening of TCRB CDR3s in all four CD4+ subsets of Type 1 diabetes patients. Shorter templates might be favored by PCR, equally in patients and controls. More deletions and fewer insertions at VDJ junctions were found in patients with type 1 diabetes. In comparison with healthy donors, patients had naive, central memory and Treg TCRB repertoires that appeared more similar.

The sequence was collected from a young man with type 1 diabetes. The sequenced sample was central memory CD4+ T cells from blood. The gene calls are TRBV6-6 and TRBJ1-5; TRBD1 agrees at 7 bases. CDR3 sequence: CASSQGGGNQPQHF. CDR3 sequence (DNA): TGTGCCAGCAGTCAGGGGGGGGGCAATCAGCCCCAGCATTTT.